This TCR beta chain was sequenced in a study of shared clonotypes between healthy human individuals. Study-wide context: Three CD4 naive, three CD4 memory, two CD8 naive and one CD8 memory plate were used per donor. Study-wide results and limits: The study's rarefaction showed incomplete sorted-subset sequencing despite large depth. With a handful of donors compared, around 4.7% of naive CD4 clonotypes were shared.

In the case of this clone: Its antigen is not known.

Trimming left V 4 bases short and J 1 base short, with 10 bases between. The CDR3 loop spans 13 amino acids. Germline V gene lookup returns CDR1 GTSNPN and CDR2 SVGIG (reference sequence). Donors were Caucasian adults residing in Nashville, Tennessee, USA. TCRdb keeps only in-frame clones here, not all; method: immunoSEQ multiplex PCR. The table records about 2 million clones, around 95% of them present only once. Sequenced material: naive CD4+ T cells sorted from blood. Subset in this sample: CD45RA+ positively selected. The clonotype comes from a man aged 18 to 30 in good health. The rearrangement links TRBV30 to TRBJ2-5; D is uncertain. The CDR3, as DNA: TGTGCCTGGACCCGGCAGGTCCAAGAGACCCAGTACTTC. Residues: CAWTRQVQETQYF.